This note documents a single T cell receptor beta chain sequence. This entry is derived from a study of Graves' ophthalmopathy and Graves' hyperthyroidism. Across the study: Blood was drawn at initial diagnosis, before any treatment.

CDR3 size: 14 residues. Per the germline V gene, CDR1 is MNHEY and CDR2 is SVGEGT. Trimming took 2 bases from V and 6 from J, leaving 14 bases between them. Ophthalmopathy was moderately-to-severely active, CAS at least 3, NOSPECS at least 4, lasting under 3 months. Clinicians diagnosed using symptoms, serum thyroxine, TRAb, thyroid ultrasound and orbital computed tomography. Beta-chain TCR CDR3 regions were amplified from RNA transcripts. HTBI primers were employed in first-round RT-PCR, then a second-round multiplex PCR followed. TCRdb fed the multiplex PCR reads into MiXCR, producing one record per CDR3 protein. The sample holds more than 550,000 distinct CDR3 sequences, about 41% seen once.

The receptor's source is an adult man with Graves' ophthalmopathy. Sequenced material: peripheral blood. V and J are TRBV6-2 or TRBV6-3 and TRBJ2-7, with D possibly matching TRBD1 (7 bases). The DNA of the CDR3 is TGTGCCAGCAGTTACAGGAACAGGGGAGGCGAGCAGTACTTC. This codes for CASSYRNRGGEQYF.